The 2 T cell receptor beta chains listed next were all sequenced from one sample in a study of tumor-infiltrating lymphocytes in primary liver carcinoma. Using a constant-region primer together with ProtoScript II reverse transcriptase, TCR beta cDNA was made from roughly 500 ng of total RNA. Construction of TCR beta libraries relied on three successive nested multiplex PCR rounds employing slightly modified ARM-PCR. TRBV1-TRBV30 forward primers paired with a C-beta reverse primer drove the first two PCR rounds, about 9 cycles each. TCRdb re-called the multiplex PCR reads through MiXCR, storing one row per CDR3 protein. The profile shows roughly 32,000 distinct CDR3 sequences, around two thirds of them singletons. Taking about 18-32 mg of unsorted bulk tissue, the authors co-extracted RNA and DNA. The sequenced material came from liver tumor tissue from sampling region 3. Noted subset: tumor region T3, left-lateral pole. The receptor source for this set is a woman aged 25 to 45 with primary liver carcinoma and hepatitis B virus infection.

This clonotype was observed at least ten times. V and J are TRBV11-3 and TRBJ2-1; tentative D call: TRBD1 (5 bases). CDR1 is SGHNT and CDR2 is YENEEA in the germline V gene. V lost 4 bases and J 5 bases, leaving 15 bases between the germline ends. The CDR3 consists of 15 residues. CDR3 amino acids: CASSSQVPLNNEQFF. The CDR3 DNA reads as TGTGCCAGCAGCTCACAGGTTCCTCTCAACAATGAGCAGTTCTTC.

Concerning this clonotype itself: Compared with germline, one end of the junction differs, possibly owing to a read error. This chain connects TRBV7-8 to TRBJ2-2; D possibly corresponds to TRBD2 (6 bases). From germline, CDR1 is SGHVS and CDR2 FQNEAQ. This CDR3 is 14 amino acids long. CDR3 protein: CASSLTRVAGGLFF. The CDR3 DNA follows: TGTGCCAGCAGCCTAACCAGAGTCGCCGGGGGGCTGTTTTTT. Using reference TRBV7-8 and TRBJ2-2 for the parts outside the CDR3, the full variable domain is GAGVSQSPRYKVAKRGQDVALRCDPISGHVSLFWYQQALGQGPEFLTYFQNEAQLDKSGLPSDRFFAERPEGSVSTLKIQRTQQEDSAVYLCASSLTRVAGGLFFGEGSRLTVL.